This T cell receptor beta chain comes out of a study of shared T cell receptors in the human thymus. Profiled with immunoSEQ multiplex PCR; TCRdb holds only in-frame clones, not every one. This sample has 600,000 to 900,000 clones, with 70% to 90% found just once. The CDR3 length is 14 residues. Deletions cut 3 bases from V and 9 bases from J, with 18 bases between. Germline V gene data show CDR1 as SGDLS and CDR2 as YYNGEE. This clone was found once. The sample was also linked to a second study, of human thymus T cells. This second report adds: Healthy Finnish infants having corrective surgery for congenital heart defects served as donors. Thymus pieces cut out during corrective heart surgery were the tissue that was used. It looked as if thymic and blood repertoires used V and J genes in a biased way. What related research reported was that thymic repertoires overlapped highly among unrelated individuals.

This rearrangement joins TRBV9 to TRBJ1-1, with a possible D match to TRBD1 (5 bases). The clonotype comes from a girl under three years old with a congenital heart defect. The specimen was thymocytes. The chain's CDR3 is CASSAAYGGGKAFF. DNA of the CDR3: TGTGCCAGCAGCGCCGCCTACGGGGGAGGGAAAGCTTTCTTT.